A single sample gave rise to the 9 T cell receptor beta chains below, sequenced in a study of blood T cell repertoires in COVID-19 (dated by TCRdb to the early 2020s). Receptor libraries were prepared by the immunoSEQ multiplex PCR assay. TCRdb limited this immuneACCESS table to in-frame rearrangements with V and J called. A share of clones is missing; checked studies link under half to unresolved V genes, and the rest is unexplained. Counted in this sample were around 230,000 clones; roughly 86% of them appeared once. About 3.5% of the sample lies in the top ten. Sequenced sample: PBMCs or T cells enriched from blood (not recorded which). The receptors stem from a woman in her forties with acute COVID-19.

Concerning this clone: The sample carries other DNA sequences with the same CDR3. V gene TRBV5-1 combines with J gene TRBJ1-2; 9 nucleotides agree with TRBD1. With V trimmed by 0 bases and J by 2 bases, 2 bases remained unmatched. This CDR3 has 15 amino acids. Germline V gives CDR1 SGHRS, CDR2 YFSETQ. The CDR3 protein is CASSLVGTGNYGYTF. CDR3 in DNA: TGCGCCAGCAGCTTGGTCGGGACAGGGAACTATGGCTACACCTTC.

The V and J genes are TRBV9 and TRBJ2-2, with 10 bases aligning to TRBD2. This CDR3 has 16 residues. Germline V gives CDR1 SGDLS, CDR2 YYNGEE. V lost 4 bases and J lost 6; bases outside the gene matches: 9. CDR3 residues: CASSPNIAGGAGELFF. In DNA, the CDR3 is TGTGCCAGCAGCCCGAACATAGCGGGAGGTGCCGGGGAGCTGTTTTTT.

The CDR3 is CASSQEDSTGPNFRETQYF. Written as DNA, the CDR3 is TGTGCCAGCAGCCAAGAAGACTCGACAGGGCCAAATTTCCGCGAGACCCAGTACTTC. The chain recombines TRBV14 with TRBJ2-5, with 7 bases aligning to TRBD1. Per the germline V gene, CDR1 is SGHDN and CDR2 is FVKESK. The V and J ends lost 0 bases and 5 bases, in that order; junction bases with no gene match: 18. This CDR3 is 19 amino acids long.

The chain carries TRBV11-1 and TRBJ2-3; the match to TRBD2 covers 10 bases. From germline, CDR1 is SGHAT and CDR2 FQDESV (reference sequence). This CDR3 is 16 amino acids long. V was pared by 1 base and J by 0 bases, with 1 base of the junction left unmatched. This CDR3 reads CASSLGAGGSTDTQYF. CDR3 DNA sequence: TGTGCCAGCAGCTTAGGAGCGGGAGGGAGCACAGATACGCAGTATTTT.

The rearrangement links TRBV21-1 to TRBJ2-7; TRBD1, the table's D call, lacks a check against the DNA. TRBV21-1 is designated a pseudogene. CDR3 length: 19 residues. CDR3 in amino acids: CASSKAGMRTLRGSYEQYF. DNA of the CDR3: TGTGCCAGCAGCAAAGCTGGGATGAGGACACTCCGTGGCTCCTACGAGCAGTACTTC.

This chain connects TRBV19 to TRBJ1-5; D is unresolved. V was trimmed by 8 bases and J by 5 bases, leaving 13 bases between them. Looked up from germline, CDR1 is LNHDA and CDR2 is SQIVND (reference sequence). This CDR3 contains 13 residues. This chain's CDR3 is CASSGKRDQPQHF. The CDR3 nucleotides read TGTGCCAGTTCGGGGAAACGGGATCAGCCCCAGCATTTT.

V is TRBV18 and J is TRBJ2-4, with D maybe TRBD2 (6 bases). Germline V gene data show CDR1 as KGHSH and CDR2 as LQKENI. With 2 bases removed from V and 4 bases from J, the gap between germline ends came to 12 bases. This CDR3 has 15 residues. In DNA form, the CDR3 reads TGTGCCAGCTCACCAACGGGGGAGTGGAAAAACATTCAGTACTTC. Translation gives CASSPTGEWKNIQYF.

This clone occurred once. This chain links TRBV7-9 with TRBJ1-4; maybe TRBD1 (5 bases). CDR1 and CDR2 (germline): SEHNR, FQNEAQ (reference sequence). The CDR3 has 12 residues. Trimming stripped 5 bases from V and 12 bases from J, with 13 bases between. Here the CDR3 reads CASSVDSWELFF. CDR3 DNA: TGTGCCAGCAGCGTAGACAGCTGGGAACTGTTTTTT.

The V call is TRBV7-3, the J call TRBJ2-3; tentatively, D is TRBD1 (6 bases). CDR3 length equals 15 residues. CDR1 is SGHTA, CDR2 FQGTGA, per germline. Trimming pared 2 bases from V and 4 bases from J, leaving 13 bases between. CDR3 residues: CASSLSGQPSDTQYF. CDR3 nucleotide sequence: TGTGCCAGCAGCTTATCCGGACAGCCCTCAGATACGCAGTATTTT.